Following are 9 T cell receptor beta chains from one sample sequenced in a study of T cells in Graves' hyperthyroidism and ophthalmopathy. Authors of the study amplified TCR beta CDR3 regions from RNA transcripts. The HTBI primer set drove a first-round RT-PCR of the TCR CDR3. MiXCR, applied by TCRdb to the multiplex PCR reads, yields one record per CDR3 protein. The sample consists of 550,000 to 600,000 distinct CDR3 sequences, approximately 15% of them appearing once. Source material: blood. The receptor set was obtained from a woman aged 18-29 years with Graves' ophthalmopathy.

This clonotype was observed at least ten times. V usage is TRBV7-8 and J usage is TRBJ2-3, with D possibly being TRBD2 (6 bases). V was trimmed by 5 bases and J by 3 bases, leaving 9 bases between them. The V gene's germline CDR1 is SGHVS and CDR2 FQNEAQ. The CDR3 totals 13 residues. CDR3 sequence reads: CASSVGLTDTQYF. In DNA, the CDR3 is TGTGCCAGCAGCGTGGGACTTACAGATACGCAGTATTTT.

The V and J genes are TRBV20-1 and TRBJ2-1, with D perhaps given as TRBD1 or TRBD2 (5 bases each). CDR3 length: 12 residues. Germline CDR1 reads DFQATT; CDR2 reads SNEGSKA (reference sequence). V was pared by 5 bases and J by 7 bases, with 12 bases between. In nucleotides, the CDR3 is TGCAGTGCTCCGGGACCGCTGAATGAGCAGTTCTTC. Translation gives CSAPGPLNEQFF.

The table lists this clonotype with many counts. The chain combines TRBV28 with TRBJ1-1, with 8 bases identical to TRBD1. Trimming at V came to 5 bases and at J to 8 bases, leaving 10 bases not matched to a gene. The CDR3 runs 14 residues. The germline gives CDR1 MDHEN, CDR2 SYDVKM. CDR3 residues: CASSLTGAPAEAFF. For the CDR3, the DNA is TGTGCCAGCAGTCTGACAGGGGCCCCCGCCGAAGCTTTCTTT.

This clonotype was detected many times. The chain carries TRBV3-1 and TRBJ2-5; TRBD1 might be the D (6 bases). The length of the CDR3 is 15 residues. The germline CDR1 and CDR2 sequences are LGHDT and YNNKEL (reference sequence). Trimming cost V 3 bases and J 0 bases, with 11 bases left between them. CDR3 loop: CASSHHWTDQETQYF. The CDR3 DNA reads TGTGCCAGCAGCCATCATTGGACAGACCAAGAGACCCAGTACTTC.

This clonotype showed up just a few times. The chain is built from TRBV6-5 and TRBJ2-7, with 8 bases that match TRBD1. Per germline, CDR1 MNHEY and CDR2 SVGAGI. The CDR3 extends over 19 amino acids. Trimming at V came to 2 bases and at J to 6 bases, leaving 21 bases not matched to a gene. The CDR3 DNA is TGTGCCAGCAGTTACAGGCCTCGGACAGGGCGAATCGCAAGACGCGAGCAGTACTTC. Translated: CASSYRPRTGRIARREQYF.

The rearrangement uses TRBV20-1 and TRBJ1-1, with D possibly matching TRBD1 (5 bases). The length of the CDR3 is 12 residues. V was cut by 7 bases and J by 3 bases, with 12 bases left in between. Germline V gives CDR1 DFQATT, CDR2 SNEGSKA (reference sequence). CDR3: CSEFREYTEAFF. CDR3 in DNA: TGCAGTGAGTTCAGGGAATACACTGAAGCTTTCTTT.

This clonotype was counted at least ten times. The gene calls are TRBV20-1 and TRBJ2-6; 8 positions agree with TRBD1. The CDR3 loop spans 19 amino acids. Unmatched junction bases numbered 11, after V lost 1 base and J lost 0 bases. Germline V CDR1 and CDR2: DFQATT, SNEGSKA (reference sequence). The CDR3 DNA reads TGCAGTGCTAGAGTAGGGGACGGGACAGGACACTCTGGGGCCAACGTCCTGACTTTC. It specifies CSARVGDGTGHSGANVLTF.

This clonotype was observed many times. The chain employs TRBV7-2 and TRBJ1-2, with D uncertain. CDR3 length: 14 amino acids. Trimming stripped 5 bases from V and 5 bases from J, with 15 bases between. The germline V gene encodes CDR1 SGHTA and CDR2 FQGNSA. Here the CDR3 reads CASSPYQEVYGYTF. CDR3 nucleotide sequence: TGTGCCAGCAGCCCCTATCAAGAGGTATATGGCTACACCTTC.

This clonotype has more than one count but fewer than ten. The J gene is TRBJ2-2, the V gene TRBV7-3; D remains unclear. This CDR3 contains 16 residues. V dropped 5 bases and J dropped 1 base, with 14 bases sitting between them. Looked up from germline, CDR1 is SGHTA and CDR2 is FQGTGA. The CDR3 loop is CASSPSWTQNTGELFF. The CDR3 region has the DNA TGTGCCAGCAGCCCCAGTTGGACCCAGAACACCGGGGAGCTGTTTTTT.